Listed below are T cell receptor beta chains from one sample, sequenced in a study of T-cell memory formation after mild COVID-19. Each CDR3 protein is one row after TCRdb ran MiXCR on the 5' RACE reads. The table records some 100,000 distinct CDR3 sequences, over 8.5% of them present only once. The sequenced sample consisted of PBMCs or a T cell subset sorted from them (not recorded which). The receptors come from a man between 18 and 29 years old who had mild COVID-19 (a few samples of this study predate the infection). Cell type and time point are not known. Each CDR3 is given with its conserved first and last residue. The order of the fields is J gene, V gene, clone size, D gene, CDR3 protein, CDR3 DNA. The D gene is left open where the match is weak. Some rows mark clone size as missing; the rest say once, few, many or name a class of expanded clone.

>TRBJ2-3|TRBV21-1|once|.
CASSTGLAFPATQYF
TGTGCCAGCAGCACTGGACTAGCCTTCCCAGCTACGCAGTATTTT
>TRBJ1-2|TRBV7-9|.|.
CASSLAPGGYTF
TGTGCCAGCAGCTTAGCCCCGGGAGGCTACACCTTC
>TRBJ2-4|TRBV7-9|few|.
CASSLGGENIQYF
TGTGCCAGCAGCTTAGGCGGGGAAAACATTCAGTACTTC
>TRBJ2-1|TRBV7-6|many|.
CASSLALGNEQFF
TGTGCCAGCAGCTTAGCGCTGGGGAATGAGCAGTTCTTC
>TRBJ2-2|TRBV4-3|few|TRBD1
CASSHGTGGTGELFF
TGCGCCAGCAGCCACGGGACAGGGGGTACCGGGGAGCTGTTTTTT
>TRBJ1-5|TRBV4-1|few|.
CATAETPGPSGQPQHF
TGCGCCACCGCGGAAACCCCGGGACCCTCAGGTCAGCCCCAGCATTTT
>TRBJ2-6|TRBV15|few|.
CATSSPKGAGGLLSGANVLTF
TGTGCCACCAGCAGCCCGAAGGGGGCAGGGGGGTTACTCTCTGGGGCCAACGTCCTGACTTTC
>TRBJ2-4|TRBV27|few|.
CASRQGDAKNIQYF
TGTGCCAGCAGGCAAGGGGATGCCAAAAACATTCAGTACTTC
>TRBJ1-4|TRBV7-9|.|.
CASSLIGSGDEKLFF
TGTGCCAGCAGCTTAATCGGCAGCGGGGATGAAAAACTGTTTTTT
>TRBJ2-3|TRBV12-3/TRBV12-4|.|.
CASTLADTQYF
TGTGCCAGCACTTTGGCAGATACGCAGTATTTT
>TRBJ1-5|TRBV4-1|.|.
CASSQLGGDQPQHF
TGCGCCAGCAGCCAATTGGGGGGGGATCAGCCCCAGCATTTT
>TRBJ1-2|TRBV27|.|TRBD1
CASTGDRDYGYTF
TGTGCCAGCACCGGGGACAGGGATTATGGCTACACCTTC